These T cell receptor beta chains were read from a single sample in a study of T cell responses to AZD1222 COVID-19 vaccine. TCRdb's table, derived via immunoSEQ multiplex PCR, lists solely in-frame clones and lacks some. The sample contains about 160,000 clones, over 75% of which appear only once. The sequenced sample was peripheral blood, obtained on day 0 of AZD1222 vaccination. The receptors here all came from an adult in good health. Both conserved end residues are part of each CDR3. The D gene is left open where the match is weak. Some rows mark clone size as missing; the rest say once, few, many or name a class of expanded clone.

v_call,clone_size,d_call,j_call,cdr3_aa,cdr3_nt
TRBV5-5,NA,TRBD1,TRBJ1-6,CASRNGQGSSPLHF,TGTGCCAGCAGGAACGGACAGGGAAGTTCACCCCTCCACTTT
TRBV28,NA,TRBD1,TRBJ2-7,CASSFATGGRRHEQYF,TGTGCCAGCAGTTTTGCTACAGGGGGCAGGAGGCACGAGCAGTACTTC
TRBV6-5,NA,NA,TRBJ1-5,CASSYGSGVQPQHF,TGTGCCAGCAGTTACGGCAGTGGGGTTCAGCCCCAGCATTTT
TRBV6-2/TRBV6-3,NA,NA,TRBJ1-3,CASSYSIPGGNTIYF,TGTGCCAGCAGTTACTCGATACCCGGAGGGAACACCATATATTTT
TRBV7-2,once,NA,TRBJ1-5,CASSFRQTQPQHF,TGTGCCAGCAGCTTTCGACAGACCCAGCCCCAGCATTTT
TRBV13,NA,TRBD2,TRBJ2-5,CASSLGEGPNQETQYF,TGTGCCAGCAGCTTGGGGGAGGGGCCCAACCAAGAGACCCAGTACTTC
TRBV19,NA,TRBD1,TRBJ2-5,CASSRGQVETQYF,TGTGCCAGTAGTAGGGGACAGGTAGAGACCCAGTACTTC
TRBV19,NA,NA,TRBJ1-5,CASSIDPLNQPQHF,TGTGCCAGTAGTATAGACCCCCTAAATCAGCCCCAGCATTTT
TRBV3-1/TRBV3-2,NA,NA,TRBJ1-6,CASSYRGASDNSPLHF,TGTGCCAGCAGCTACCGAGGTGCGTCGGATAATTCACCCCTCCACTTT
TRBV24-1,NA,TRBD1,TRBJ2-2,CATTPTGESNTGELFF,TGTGCCACCACCCCCACAGGGGAGTCGAACACCGGGGAGCTGTTTTTT
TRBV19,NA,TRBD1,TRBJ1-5,CASRTGTGTSNQPQHF,TGTGCCAGTAGAACCGGGACAGGGACGAGCAATCAGCCCCAGCATTTT
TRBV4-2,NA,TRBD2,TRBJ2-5,CASSPSAGGEETQYF,TGTGCCAGCAGCCCCTCCGCGGGGGGAGAAGAGACCCAGTACTTC
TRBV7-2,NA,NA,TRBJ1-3,CASSFRDISGNTIYF,TGTGCCAGCAGCTTTAGGGACATTTCTGGAAACACCATATATTTT
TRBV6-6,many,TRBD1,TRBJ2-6,CAGGQVFSGANVLTF,TGTGCCGGGGGACAGGTGTTCTCTGGGGCCAACGTCCTGACTTTC
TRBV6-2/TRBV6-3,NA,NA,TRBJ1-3,CASSLTGNTIYF,TGTGCCAGCAGTTTAACTGGAAACACCATATATTTT
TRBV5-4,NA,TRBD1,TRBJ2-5,CASSPARDRGQETQYF,TGTGCCAGCAGCCCTGCCCGGGACAGAGGGCAAGAGACCCAGTACTTC
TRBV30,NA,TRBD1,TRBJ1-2,CAWSGQGRALGWGYTF,TGTGCCTGGAGTGGACAGGGGCGCGCCCTTGGGTGGGGCTACACCTTC
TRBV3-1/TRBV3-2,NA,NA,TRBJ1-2,CASSQDEGTVYGYTF,TGTGCCAGCAGCCAAGATGAAGGGACGGTCTATGGCTACACCTTC
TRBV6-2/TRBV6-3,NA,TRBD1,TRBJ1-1,CASSNRGSPTEAFF,TGTGCCAGCAGTAACAGGGGATCCCCCACTGAAGCTTTCTTT
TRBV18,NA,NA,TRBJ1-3,CAPGGGGNTIYF,TGTGCCCCGGGGGGAGGTGGAAACACCATATATTTT
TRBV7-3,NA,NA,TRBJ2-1,CASSPIGSYNEQFF,TGTGCCAGCAGCCCGATCGGGTCCTACAATGAGCAGTTCTTC
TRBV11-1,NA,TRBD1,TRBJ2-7,CASSEIDRASYEQYF,TGTGCCAGCAGCGAGATCGACAGGGCATCCTACGAGCAGTACTTC
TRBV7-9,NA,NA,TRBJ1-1,CASSPLLGLGENTEAFF,TGTGCCAGCAGCCCACTTTTAGGCCTTGGTGAGAACACTGAAGCTTTCTTT
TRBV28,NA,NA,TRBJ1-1,CASSPPYVVEAFF,TGTGCCAGCAGCCCTCCATATGTCGTTGAAGCTTTCTTT
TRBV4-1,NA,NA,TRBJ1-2,CASSQLGVYGYTF,TGCGCCAGCAGCCAATTAGGGGTCTATGGCTACACCTTC
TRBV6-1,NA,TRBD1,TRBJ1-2,CASSDLDRGGYTF,TGTGCCAGCAGTGATCTAGACAGGGGGGGCTACACCTTC
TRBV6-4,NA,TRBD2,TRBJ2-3,CASSDSSTSGGTPTDTQYF,TGTGCCAGCAGTGACTCATCGACTAGCGGGGGGACTCCCACAGATACGCAGTATTTT
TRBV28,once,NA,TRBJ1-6,CASNEDAGALYNSPLHF,TGTGCCAGCAATGAAGACGCAGGGGCCCTCTATAATTCACCCCTCCACTTT
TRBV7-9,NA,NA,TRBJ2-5,CASSLQMGGEETQYF,TGTGCCAGCAGCTTACAAATGGGCGGAGAAGAGACCCAGTACTTC
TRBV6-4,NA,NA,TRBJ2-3,CASNFGGPTHTDTQYF,TGTGCCAGCAACTTCGGGGGACCAACCCACACAGATACGCAGTATTTT
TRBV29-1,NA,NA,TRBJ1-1,CSASTRSPIEAFF,TGCAGCGCTTCGACGCGTTCGCCGATCGAAGCTTTCTTT
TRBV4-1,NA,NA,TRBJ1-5,CASSQVPGASNQPQHF,TGCGCCAGCAGCCAAGTTCCGGGGGCTAGCAATCAGCCCCAGCATTTT
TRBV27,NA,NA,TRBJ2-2,CASSSPGLHTGELFF,TGTGCCAGCAGTTCCCCAGGTCTGCACACCGGGGAGCTGTTTTTT
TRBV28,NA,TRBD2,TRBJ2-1,CASSRRPSGGREQFF,TGTGCCAGCAGCCGACGGCCTAGCGGGGGCCGAGAGCAGTTCTTC
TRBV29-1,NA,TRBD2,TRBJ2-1,CSVGVPGLFSLFF,TGCAGCGTTGGAGTCCCGGGACTATTTTCACTGTTCTTC
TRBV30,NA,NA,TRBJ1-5,CAWSTYKGTNLPQHF,TGTGCCTGGAGTACGTACAAAGGGACAAATCTGCCCCAGCATTTT
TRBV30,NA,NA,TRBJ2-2,CAWSVPNRSNTGELFF,TGTGCCTGGAGTGTTCCGAACAGATCGAACACCGGGGAGCTGTTTTTT
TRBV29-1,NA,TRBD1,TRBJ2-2,CSVKGQGLAGELFF,TGCAGCGTTAAGGGACAGGGGTTGGCCGGGGAGCTGTTTTTT
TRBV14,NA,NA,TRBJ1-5,CASSPRNYSNQPQHF,TGTGCCAGCAGCCCGAGGAATTATAGCAATCAGCCCCAGCATTTT
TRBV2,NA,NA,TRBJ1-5,CASSDRPGGQPQHF,TGTGCCAGCAGTGATCGCCCCGGAGGTCAGCCCCAGCATTTT
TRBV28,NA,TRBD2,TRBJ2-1,CASSLLAGGPNEQFF,TGTGCCAGCAGTTTACTAGCGGGGGGGCCAAATGAGCAGTTCTTC
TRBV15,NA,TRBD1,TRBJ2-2,CATSARTGVTGELFF,TGTGCCACCAGCGCCCGGACAGGGGTCACCGGGGAGCTGTTTTTT
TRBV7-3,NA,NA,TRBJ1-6,CASSLQRGGGSPLHF,TGTGCCAGCAGCCTTCAACGTGGAGGGGGTTCACCCCTCCACTTT
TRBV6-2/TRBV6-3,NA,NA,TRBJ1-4,CASSDDGSTNEKLFF,TGTGCCAGCAGTGACGACGGGTCAACTAATGAAAAACTGTTTTTT
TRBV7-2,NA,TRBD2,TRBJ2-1,CASSYGGAGNEQFF,TGTGCCAGCAGCTACGGGGGGGCGGGAAATGAGCAGTTCTTC
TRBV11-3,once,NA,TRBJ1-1,CASSPGPSGAFF,TGTGCCAGCAGCCCTGGCCCCTCTGGAGCTTTCTTT
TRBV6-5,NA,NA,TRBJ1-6,CASSRTSYNSPLHF,TGTGCCAGCAGCCGGACCTCCTATAATTCACCCCTCCACTTT
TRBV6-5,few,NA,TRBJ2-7,CASSYIEGGYEQYF,TGTGCCAGCAGTTATATAGAGGGAGGCTACGAGCAGTACTTC
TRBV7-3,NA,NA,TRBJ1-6,CASSLGSTQDSPLHF,TGTGCCAGCAGCTTAGGGAGTACTCAAGATTCACCCCTCCACTTT